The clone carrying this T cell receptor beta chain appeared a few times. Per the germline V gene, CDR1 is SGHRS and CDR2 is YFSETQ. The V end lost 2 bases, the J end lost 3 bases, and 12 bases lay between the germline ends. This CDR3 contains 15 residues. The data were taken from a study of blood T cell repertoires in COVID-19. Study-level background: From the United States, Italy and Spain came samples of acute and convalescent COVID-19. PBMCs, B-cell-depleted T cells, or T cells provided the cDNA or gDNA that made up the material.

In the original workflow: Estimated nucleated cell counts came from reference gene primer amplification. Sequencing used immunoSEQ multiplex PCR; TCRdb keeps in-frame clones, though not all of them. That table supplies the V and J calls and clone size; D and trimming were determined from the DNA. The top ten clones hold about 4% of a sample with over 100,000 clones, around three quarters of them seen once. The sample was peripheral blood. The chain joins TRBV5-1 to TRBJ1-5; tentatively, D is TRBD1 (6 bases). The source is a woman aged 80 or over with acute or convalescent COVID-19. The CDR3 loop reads CASSLTDSLNQPQHF. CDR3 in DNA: TGCGCCAGCAGCTTAACGGACAGCCTCAATCAGCCCCAGCATTTT. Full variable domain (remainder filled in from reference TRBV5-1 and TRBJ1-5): KAGVTQTPRYLIKTRGQQVTLSCSPISGHRSVSWYQQTPGQGLQFLFEYFSETQRNKGNFPGRFSGRQFSNSRSEMNVSTLELGDSALYLCASSLTDSLNQPQHFGDGTRLSIL.